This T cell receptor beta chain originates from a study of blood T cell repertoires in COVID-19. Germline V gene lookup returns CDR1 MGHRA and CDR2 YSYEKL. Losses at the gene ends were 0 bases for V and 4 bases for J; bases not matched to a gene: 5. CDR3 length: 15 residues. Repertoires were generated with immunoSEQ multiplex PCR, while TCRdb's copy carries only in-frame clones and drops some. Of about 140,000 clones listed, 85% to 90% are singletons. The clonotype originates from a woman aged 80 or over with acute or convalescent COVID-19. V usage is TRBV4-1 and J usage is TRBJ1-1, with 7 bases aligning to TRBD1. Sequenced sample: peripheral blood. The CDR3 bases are TGCGCCAGCAGCCAAGAAGGGGGCTATAGCACTGAAGCTTTCTTT. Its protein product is CASSQEGGYSTEAFF.